The T cell receptor beta chain described here comes from a study of shared clonotypes between healthy human individuals. CDR1 and CDR2 (germline): MDHEN, SYDVKM. Between the trimmed V and J ends, which lost 6 bases and 6 bases, there was a span of 14 bases. There are 13 residues in the CDR3. Authors' processing steps: Junction-only sequences produced by ImmunoSEQ had no quality scores, so filtering differed. TCRdb keeps only in-frame clones here, not all; method: immunoSEQ multiplex PCR. Clone size and the V and J calls come from that table; the DNA yielded D and trimming. The sample lists approximately 640,000 clones; approximately 75% were seen once.

The V call is TRBV28, the J call TRBJ1-2; D uncertain. The sequencing sample was made of memory CD4+ T cells sorted from blood. Noted subset: CD45RA-negative fraction. The receptor comes from a woman in her twenties or thirties in good health. The CDR3, as DNA: TGTGCCAGCAGGACGGGCGGGGTTGATGGCTACACCTTC. Amino acids: CASRTGGVDGYTF.